What follows describes a single TCR beta chain. Per the authors' pipeline: Reference gene primer amplification gave estimated nucleated cell counts. Produced via immunoSEQ multiplex PCR; TCRdb's table is partial and in-frame only. V, J and clone size are taken as reported in that table, and D and trimming were inferred from the DNA itself. The sample consists of just over 250,000 clones, 87% of them appearing once. The sample originates from a study of blood T cell repertoires in COVID-19. Background on the study: The samples span acute and convalescent COVID-19 from the United States, Italy and Spain. PBMCs, B-cell-depleted T cells, or T cells provided the cDNA or gDNA that made up the material.

Germline CDR1 reads MDHEN; CDR2 reads SYDVKM. The CDR3 is 13 amino acids. V was pared by 6 bases and J by 2 bases, with 11 bases between. The TCR was taken from a woman aged 45-65 years with acute or convalescent COVID-19. Sequences were obtained from peripheral blood. The gene calls are TRBV28 and TRBJ2-7, with D tentatively TRBD2 (5 bases). The CDR3 is CASSKIGAYEQYF. In nucleotides, the CDR3 is TGTGCCAGCAGCAAAATCGGGGCCTACGAGCAGTACTTC.